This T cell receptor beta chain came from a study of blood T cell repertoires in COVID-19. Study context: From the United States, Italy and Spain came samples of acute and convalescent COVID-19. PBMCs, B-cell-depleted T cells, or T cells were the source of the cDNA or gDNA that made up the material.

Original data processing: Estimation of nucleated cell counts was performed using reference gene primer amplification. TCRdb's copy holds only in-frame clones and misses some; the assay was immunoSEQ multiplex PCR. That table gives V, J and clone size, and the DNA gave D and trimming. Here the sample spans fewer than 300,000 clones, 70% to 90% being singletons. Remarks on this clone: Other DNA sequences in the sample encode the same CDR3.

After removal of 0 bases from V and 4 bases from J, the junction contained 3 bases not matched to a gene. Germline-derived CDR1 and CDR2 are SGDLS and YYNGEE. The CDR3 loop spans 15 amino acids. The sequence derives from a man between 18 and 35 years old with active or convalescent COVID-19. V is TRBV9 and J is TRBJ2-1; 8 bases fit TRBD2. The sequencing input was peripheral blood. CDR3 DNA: TGTGCCAGCAGCGTAGCAGGCGGGGGGTACAATGAGCAGTTCTTC. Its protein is CASSVAGGGYNEQFF. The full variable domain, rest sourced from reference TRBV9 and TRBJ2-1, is DSGVTQTPKHLITATGQRVTLRCSPRSGDLSVYWYQQSLDQGLQFLIQYYNGEERAKGNILERFSAQQFPDLHSELNLSSLELGDSALYFCASSVAGGGYNEQFFGPGTRLTVL.